This T cell receptor (beta chain) was identified during a study of cytomegalovirus exposure and HLA in healthy donors. Overall study context: An earlier analysis identified some 110 million unique TCR beta sequences in about 179 million T cells. Points from the study as a whole: Later analysis suggested links between common viral pathogens and several top significant clusters. Researchers reported that three CMV-associated chains were confirmed in vitro as CMV antigen-specific.

As to this clone: Its antigen is not identified.

Researchers ran the PCR with 60 Vbeta and 13 Jbeta primers. TCRdb's copy holds only in-frame clones and misses some; the assay was immunoSEQ multiplex PCR. The sample includes some 180,000 clones, about 12% of them seen just once. The sequence was collected from a man aged 50-60 years in good health and CMV-seropositive. What was sequenced was PBMCs.

CDR3 coding DNA: TGTGCCAGTAGTGGGTTACAGGGGAACACTGAAGCTTTCTTT. Its protein product is CASSGLQGNTEAFF. This chain joins TRBV19 and TRBJ1-1, with a weak D call TRBD1 (6 bases). The CDR3 has 14 residues. Trimming left V 5 bases short and J 1 base short, with 11 bases between. Germline CDR1 reads LNHDA; CDR2 reads SQIVND (reference sequence).